This TCR beta chain is drawn from a study of response to subunit inactivated influenza vaccine. Study conclusions and caveats: That few new T cells are recruited by each seasonal influenza vaccination was the authors' suggestion.

The germline gives CDR1 DFQATT, CDR2 SNEGSKA (reference sequence). Trimming at V came to 4 bases and at J to 9 bases, leaving 5 bases not matched to a gene. This CDR3 spans 13 amino acids. This clonotype was detected many times. Its cognate antigen is unknown. One entry per CDR3 protein, called by TCRdb with MiXCR from the RT-PCR reads. The sample contains around 850,000 distinct CDR3 sequences, roughly 20% of which appear only once. The sample here was PBMCs from blood, taken about 5 days after vaccination. V usage is TRBV20-1 and J usage is TRBJ2-1; 11 nucleotides line up with TRBD2. The TCR originated in a man aged 45-65 years who received an inactivated influenza vaccine. The CDR3 here is CSAKLAGAFEQFF. The DNA for the CDR3 is TGCAGTGCTAAACTAGCGGGAGCGTTTGAGCAGTTCTTC.